Shown below are 17 T cell receptor beta chains from a single sample sequenced in a study of T-cell memory formation after mild COVID-19 (dated by TCRdb to the early 2020s). Libraries were prepared through 5' RACE. This sample was sequenced with an Illumina NovaSeq 6000. In-frame beta chains were kept once TCRdb had trimmed the public reads at Q25 with fastp and called clones with MiXCR. Entries are consolidated by CDR3 protein sequence, retaining the most common genes and DNA. The sample data list tens of thousands of distinct CDR3 sequences, and 9.5% to 15% of these were observed just once. Together, the top ten hold about 16% of the sample. The sequencing sample was made of PBMCs or a T cell subset sorted from them (not recorded which). Source of these receptors: an adult woman who had mild COVID-19 (a few samples of this study predate the infection). The sample titles of this study are shuffled in the database, so cell type and time point are left out; the donor was told from shared clones.

Within the sample, this clonotype is medium-sized. The chain links TRBV5-1 to TRBJ2-5; TRBD1 might be the D (6 bases). The CDR3 runs 14 residues. With 3 bases removed from V and 4 bases from J, the gap between germline ends came to 13 bases. From germline, CDR1 is SGHRS and CDR2 YFSETQ. CDR3 amino acids: CASSSGQGRETQYF. In DNA form, the CDR3 reads TGCGCCAGCAGCTCCGGGCAGGGGAGAGAGACCCAGTACTTC.

This clonotype came up many times. The chain joins TRBV3-1 to TRBJ1-2; TRBD1 agrees at 10 bases. J gave up 2 bases and V 3 bases, and 9 bases lay outside the gene matches. The CDR3 consists of 17 residues. Germline V gene lookup returns CDR1 LGHDT and CDR2 YNNKEL (reference sequence). The CDR3 loop is CASSHMTGGASNYGYTF. The CDR3 DNA sequence: TGTGCCAGCAGCCACATGACAGGGGGCGCGTCCAACTATGGCTACACCTTC. The variable domain in full, with the rest retrieved from reference TRBV3-1 and TRBJ1-2, is DTAVSQTPKYLVTQMGNDKSIKCEQNLGHDTMYWYKQDSKKFLKIMFSYNNKELIINETVPNRFSPKSPDKAHLNLHINSLELGDSAVYFCASSHMTGGASNYGYTFGSGTRLTVV.

This clonotype was observed many times. The chain is built from TRBV4-2 and TRBJ2-3, with TRBD2 matching 9 bases. Germline values: CDR1 LGHNA, CDR2 YNFKEQ. This CDR3 contains 14 residues. The ends lost 1 base at V and 4 bases at J; junction bases unmatched: 0. The CDR3 reads CASSQGTSADTQYF. Here the CDR3 DNA reads TGTGCCAGCAGCCAAGGGACTAGCGCAGATACGCAGTATTTT.

This clonotype was seen many times. This sequence joins TRBV19 and TRBJ2-3; 7 bases match TRBD2. The CDR3 covers 14 residues. Germline-derived CDR1 and CDR2 are LNHDA and SQIVND (reference sequence). Trimming took 9 bases from V and 0 from J; bases not matched to a gene: 6. This chain's CDR3 is CASRSGASTDTQYF. The CDR3 DNA is TGTGCCAGCAGAAGCGGGGCGAGCACAGATACGCAGTATTTT.

This clonotype appeared many times. V usage is TRBV30 and J usage is TRBJ1-2; tentatively, D is TRBD1 (5 bases). There are 13 residues in the CDR3. Germline-derived CDR1 and CDR2 are GTSNPN and SVGIG (reference sequence). Trimming shortened V by 4 bases and J by 2 bases, and 11 bases separated the two germline ends. The CDR3 loop reads CAWIDRANYGYTF. CDR3 DNA sequence: TGTGCCTGGATTGACAGAGCGAACTATGGCTACACCTTC. Full variable domain (outside the CDR3, taken from reference TRBV30 and TRBJ1-2): SQTIHQWPATLVQPVGSPLSLECTVEGTSNPNLYWYRQAAGRGLQLLFYSVGIGQISSEVPQNLSASRPQDRQFILSSKKLLLSDSGFYLCAWIDRANYGYTFGSGTRLTVV.

This clonotype was counted many times. This sequence joins TRBV28 and TRBJ1-2; TRBD1 is a possible D gene (6 bases). CDR1 and CDR2 from the germline V gene are MDHEN and SYDVKM. V was shortened by 2 bases and J by 8 bases, with 21 bases between the two germline ends. The CDR3 consists of 16 residues. CDR3 sequence reads: CASSLGGGGGNFGYTF. The CDR3 region has the DNA TGTGCCAGCAGTTTAGGGGGTGGAGGGGGGAATTTCGGCTACACCTTC.

This clonotype was counted at least ten times. V is TRBV20-1 and J is TRBJ1-5; 8 nucleotides line up with TRBD1. Germline values: CDR1 DFQATT, CDR2 SNEGSKA (reference sequence). The CDR3 consists of 13 residues. After removal of 6 bases from V and 2 bases from J, the junction contained 3 bases not matched to a gene. CDR3 DNA: TGCAGTGCCGGACAGGGACGCAATCAGCCCCAGCATTTT. It specifies CSAGQGRNQPQHF.

This clonotype was picked up a small number of times. The chain is built from TRBV30 and TRBJ2-3; 11 bases align to TRBD1. Losses at the gene ends were 4 bases for V and 3 bases for J; bases not matched to a gene: 9. The V gene's germline CDR1 is GTSNPN and CDR2 SVGIG (reference sequence). This CDR3 is built from 16 residues. The CDR3: CAWIRTGGTTTDTQYF. In DNA, the CDR3 is TGTGCCTGGATAAGGACAGGGGGCACGACTACAGATACGCAGTATTTT.

The sample holds many counts of this clonotype. J is TRBJ1-2 and V is TRBV19, with D tentatively TRBD1 (5 bases). Deletions cut 7 bases from V and 7 bases from J, with 22 bases between. This CDR3 contains 15 residues. The germline V gene has CDR1 LNHDA and CDR2 SQIVND (reference sequence). In DNA form, the CDR3 reads TGTGCCAGTAAAAAACCCCATCGGGGGGTGGCTGGCTACACCTTC. Encoded protein: CASKKPHRGVAGYTF. Using reference TRBV19 and TRBJ1-2 for the parts outside the CDR3, the full variable domain is DGGITQSPKYLFRKEGQNVTLSCEQNLNHDAMYWYRQDPGQGLRLIYYSQIVNDFQKGDIAEGYSVSREKKESFPLTVTSAQKNPTAFYLCASKKPHRGVAGYTFGSGTRLTVV.

V and J are TRBV7-2 and TRBJ1-1; D is possibly TRBD1 (5 bases). CDR1 and CDR2 (germline): SGHTA, FQGNSA. This CDR3 spans 18 amino acids. The V gene lost 4 bases and the J gene lost 0 bases, with 21 bases spanning the gap. The CDR3 here is CASSSRGGGVPMNTEAFF. The CDR3 DNA follows: TGTGCCAGCAGCTCGAGGGGTGGAGGGGTGCCAATGAACACTGAAGCTTTCTTT. The full variable domain, its missing parts supplied by reference TRBV7-2 and TRBJ1-1, is GAGVSQSPSNKVTEKGKDVELRCDPISGHTALYWYRQSLGQGLEFLIYFQGNSAPDKSGLPSDRFSAERTGGSVSTLTIQRTQQEDSAVYLCASSSRGGGVPMNTEAFFGQGTRLTVV.

The V gene is TRBV24-1, the J gene TRBJ2-1; TRBD1 matches 7 bases. The germline V gene encodes CDR1 KGHDR and CDR2 SFDVKD. The CDR3 runs to 17 residues. V lost 3 bases to trimming and J lost 3 bases; unmatched junction nucleotides: 10. The CDR3 nucleotides read TGTGCCACCAGTGATGCACGGGACAGTCACGGCTACAATGAGCAGTTCTTC. Amino acid sequence: CATSDARDSHGYNEQFF.

This clonotype appeared many times. The CDR3 DNA reads as TGTGCCAGCAGCCTGGGGGACTACCACAATGAGCAGTTCTTC. Translated, it gives CASSLGDYHNEQFF. This chain links TRBV3-1 with TRBJ2-1, with 7 bases aligning to TRBD2. The CDR3 runs to 14 residues. V dropped 4 bases and J dropped 5; count of bases not matched to a gene: 5. Germline CDR1 reads LGHDT; CDR2 reads YNNKEL (reference sequence).

By sample share, this clonotype is medium-sized. V usage is TRBV7-2 and J usage is TRBJ1-5; 7 nucleotides match TRBD1. Germline V gives CDR1 SGHTA, CDR2 FQGNSA. V trimming: 5 bases; J trimming: 7 bases; junction bases outside the gene matches: 5. This CDR3 is built from 13 residues. CDR3 nucleotides: TGTGCCAGCAGCGTAAGGGGGCAGCAGCCCCAGCATTTT. Translating gives CASSVRGQQPQHF.

In this sample, this clonotype turned up many times. The chain's CDR3 is CASSPQGYEQYF. Written as DNA, the CDR3 is TGTGCCAGCAGCCCACAGGGCTACGAGCAGTACTTC. V gene TRBV6-6 combines with J gene TRBJ2-7, with D perhaps matching TRBD1 (6 bases). Germline values: CDR1 MNHNY, CDR2 SVGAGI (reference sequence). V dropped 6 bases and J dropped 3 bases, with 9 bases sitting between them. This CDR3 spans 12 amino acids.

The table lists this clonotype with many counts. This chain uses TRBV11-2 with TRBJ1-2, with D possibly matching TRBD1 (6 bases). Germline values: CDR1 SGHAT, CDR2 FQNNGV. CDR3 length: 14 residues. With 1 base removed from V and 0 bases from J, the gap between germline ends came to 6 bases. The CDR3 sequence: CASSLAGANYGYTF. DNA for the CDR3: TGTGCCAGCAGCTTAGCAGGGGCTAACTATGGCTACACCTTC.

This clonotype was counted ten times or more. This chain links TRBV20-1 with TRBJ1-2, with D maybe TRBD1 (5 bases). V dropped 3 bases and J dropped 6 bases, with 17 bases sitting between them. Germline loops: CDR1 DFQATT, CDR2 SNEGSKA (reference sequence). This CDR3 spans 14 amino acids. The CDR3 DNA is TGCAGTGCTAGGGCGGCAGGGATCAAGGATGGCTACACCTTC. It encodes CSARAAGIKDGYTF.

This clonotype qualifies as medium-sized. V gene TRBV7-8 combines with J gene TRBJ2-1; 9 nucleotides agree with TRBD2. V lost 1 base, J lost 0 bases, and 4 bases stayed unmatched. Germline CDR1 SGHVS, CDR2 FQNEAQ. The CDR3 spans 17 residues. CDR3 region: CASSLEVAGDSYNEQFF. As DNA, the CDR3 is TGTGCCAGCAGCTTAGAGGTAGCGGGAGACTCCTACAATGAGCAGTTCTTC.